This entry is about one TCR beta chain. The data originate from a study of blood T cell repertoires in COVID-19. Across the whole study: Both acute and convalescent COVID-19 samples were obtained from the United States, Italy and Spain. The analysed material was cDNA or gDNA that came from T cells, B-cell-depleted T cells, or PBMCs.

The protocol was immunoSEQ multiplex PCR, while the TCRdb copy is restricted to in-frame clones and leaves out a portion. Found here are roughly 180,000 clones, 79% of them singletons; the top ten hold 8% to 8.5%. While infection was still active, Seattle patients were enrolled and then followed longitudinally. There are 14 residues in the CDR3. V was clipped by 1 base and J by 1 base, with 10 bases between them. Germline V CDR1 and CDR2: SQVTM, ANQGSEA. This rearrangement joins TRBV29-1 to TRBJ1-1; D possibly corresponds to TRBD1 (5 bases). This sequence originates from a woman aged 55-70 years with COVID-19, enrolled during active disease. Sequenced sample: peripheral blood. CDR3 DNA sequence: TGCAGCGTTGAAGGTGGGAGGGGGAACACTGAAGCTTTCTTT. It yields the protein CSVEGGRGNTEAFF.